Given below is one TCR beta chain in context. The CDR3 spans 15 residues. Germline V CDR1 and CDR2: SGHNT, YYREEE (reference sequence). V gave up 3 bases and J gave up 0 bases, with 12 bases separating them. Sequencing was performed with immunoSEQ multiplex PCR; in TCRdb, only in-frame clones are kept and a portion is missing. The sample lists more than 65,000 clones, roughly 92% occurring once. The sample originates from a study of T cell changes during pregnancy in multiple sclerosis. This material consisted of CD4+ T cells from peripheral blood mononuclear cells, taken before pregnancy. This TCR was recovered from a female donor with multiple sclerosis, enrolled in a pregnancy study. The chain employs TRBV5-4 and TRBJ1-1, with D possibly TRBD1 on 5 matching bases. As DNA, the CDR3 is TGTGCCAGCAGCTCGCCGACAGAACTGAACACTGAAGCTTTCTTT. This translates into CASSSPTELNTEAFF.